This T cell receptor beta chain is from a study of cytomegalovirus exposure and HLA in healthy donors. Broader study findings: According to a subsequent analysis, TCR clusters identified in the first cohort showed a tendency to co-occur across the 120 validation repertoires. The study labeled more than 150 TCR beta chains cytomegalovirus-associated.

Repertoires were generated with immunoSEQ multiplex PCR, while TCRdb's copy carries only in-frame clones and drops some. Of about 97,000 clones listed, approximately 94% are singletons. About this clone itself: Its antigen is as yet unknown.

Unmatched junction bases numbered 1, after V lost 0 bases and J lost 6 bases. Germline V CDR1 and CDR2: MGHRA, YSYEKL. This CDR3 region has 14 residues. The chain is built from TRBV4-1 and TRBJ2-2; the match to TRBD2 covers 7 bases. The clonotype originates from a woman aged 18-30 years in good health and CMV-seronegative. The specimen was PBMCs. CDR3 DNA sequence: TGCGCCAGCAGCCAAGATCGGGGGGCCGGGGAGCTGTTTTTT. Amino acid sequence: CASSQDRGAGELFF.